This record covers a single TCR beta chain. This entry belongs to a study of CD8 T cells in Susac syndrome. The RNA input was about 0.45 to 1 ug, and it was reverse transcribed with random hexamers. The CDR3 of TCR beta was amplified by immunoSEQ multiplex PCR across 54 Vbeta and 13 Jbeta. TCRdb re-derived calls from the immunoSEQ multiplex PCR reads in MiXCR, one entry per CDR3 protein. The sample comprises 100,000 to 150,000 distinct CDR3 sequences, around 96% of which are singletons, and 0.11% to 0.15% rests with the top ten. Germline V gene data show CDR1 as DFQATT and CDR2 as SNEGSKA (reference sequence). Losses at the gene ends were 3 bases for V and 1 base for J; bases not matched to a gene: 7. The CDR3 runs to 15 residues.

The TCR was taken from a human donor with Susac syndrome. The chain employs TRBV20-1 and TRBJ2-3, with 7 bases aligning to TRBD2. The sequencing sample was made of CD4+ T cells from PBMCs. CDR3 sequence (DNA): TGCAGTGCTAGTATGCGGGAGTGGGGCACAGATACGCAGTATTTT. This translates into CSASMREWGTDTQYF.